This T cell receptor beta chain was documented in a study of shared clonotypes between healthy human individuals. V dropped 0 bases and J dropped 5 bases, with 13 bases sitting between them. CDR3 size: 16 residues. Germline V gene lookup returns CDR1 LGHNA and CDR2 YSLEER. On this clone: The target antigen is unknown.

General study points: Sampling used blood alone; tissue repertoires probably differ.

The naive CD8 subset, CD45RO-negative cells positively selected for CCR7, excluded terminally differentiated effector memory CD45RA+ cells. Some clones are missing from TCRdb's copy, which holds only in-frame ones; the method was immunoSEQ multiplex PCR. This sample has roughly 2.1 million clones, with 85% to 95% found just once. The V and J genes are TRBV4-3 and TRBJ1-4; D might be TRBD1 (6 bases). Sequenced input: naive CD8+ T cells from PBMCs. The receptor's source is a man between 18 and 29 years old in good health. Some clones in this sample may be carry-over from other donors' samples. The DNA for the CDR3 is TGCGCCAGCAGCCAAGATCAGGAGGGGGGCAATGAAAAACTGTTTTTT. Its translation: CASSQDQEGGNEKLFF.